This TCR beta chain was retrieved from a study of shared clonotypes between healthy human individuals. The protocol was immunoSEQ multiplex PCR, while the TCRdb copy is restricted to in-frame clones and leaves out a portion. Here the sample spans about 980,000 clones, 60% to 85% being singletons. The CDR3 contains 14 residues. CDR1 and CDR2 from the germline V gene are SEHNR and FQNEAQ (reference sequence). V lost 5 bases, J lost 1 base, and 8 bases lay in between. Input material: memory CD4+ T cells sorted from blood. Subset indicated: CD45RA-negative fraction. This TCR was sampled from a man in his late teens or twenties in good health. The chain has TRBV7-9 and TRBJ1-4; D is perhaps TRBD1 (6 bases). CDR3 in amino acids: CASSEQGTNEKLFF. The CDR3 coding sequence is TGTGCCAGCAGCGAACAGGGAACTAATGAAAAACTGTTTTTT. Full variable domain (rest looked up from reference TRBV7-9 and TRBJ1-4): DTGVSQNPRHKITKRGQNVTFRCDPISEHNRLYWYRQTLGQGPEFLTYFQNEAQLEKSRLLSDRFSAERPKGSFSTLEIQRTEQGDSAMYLCASSEQGTNEKLFFGSGTQLSVL.